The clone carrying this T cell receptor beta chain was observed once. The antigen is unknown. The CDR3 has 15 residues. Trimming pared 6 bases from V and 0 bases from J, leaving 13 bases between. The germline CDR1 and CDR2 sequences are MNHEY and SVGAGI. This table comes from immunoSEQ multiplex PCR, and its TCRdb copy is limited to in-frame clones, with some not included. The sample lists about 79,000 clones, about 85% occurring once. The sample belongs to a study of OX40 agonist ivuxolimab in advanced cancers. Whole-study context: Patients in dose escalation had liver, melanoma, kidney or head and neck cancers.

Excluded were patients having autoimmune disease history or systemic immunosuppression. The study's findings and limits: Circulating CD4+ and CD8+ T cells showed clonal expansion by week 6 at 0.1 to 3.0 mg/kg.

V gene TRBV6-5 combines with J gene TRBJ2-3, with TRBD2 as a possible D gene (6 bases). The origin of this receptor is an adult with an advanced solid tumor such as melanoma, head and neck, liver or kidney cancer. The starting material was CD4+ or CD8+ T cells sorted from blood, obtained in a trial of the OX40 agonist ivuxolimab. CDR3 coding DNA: TGTGCCAGCAGGTATTTCGGGGGAAGCACAGATACGCAGTATTTT. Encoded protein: CASRYFGGSTDTQYF.